The clone carrying this T cell receptor beta chain was observed a handful of times. Its specificity is unknown. The data stem from a study of T-cell memory formation after mild COVID-19. General study points: A subset of responding clones appeared in pre-infection memory, suggesting cross-reactive memory joined. Contracting CD4+ clones were located mainly in CM and EM, and CD8+ clones in EMRA.

Trimming removed 8 bases at V and 4 bases at J, with 10 bases between. The CDR3 extends over 12 amino acids. Germline V gives CDR1 MNHEY, CDR2 SVGEGT. TCRdb itself ran the 5' RACE reads through MiXCR, one entry per CDR3 protein. The table has some 100,000 distinct CDR3 sequences, over 8.5% seen once; the top ten hold about two fifths. This clonotype originated in a young man who had mild COVID-19 (a few samples of this study predate the infection). Cell type and time point are not known. This sequence joins TRBV6-2 or TRBV6-3 and TRBJ2-3; D is ambiguous. Specimen: PBMCs or a T cell subset sorted from them (not recorded which). CDR3 loop: CASGPFADTQYF. CDR3 in DNA: TGTGCCAGCGGCCCTTTTGCAGATACGCAGTATTTT.